These 19 T cell receptor beta chains came from one sample sequenced in a study of cytomegalovirus exposure and HLA in healthy donors. In the PCR, 60 Vbeta and 13 Jbeta primers were used. TCRdb keeps only in-frame clones here, not all; method: immunoSEQ multiplex PCR. The profile covers approximately 79,000 clones, with around four fifths appearing a single time and roughly 2% taken by the ten largest. Sequencing was done on a sample of PBMCs. Receptors were obtained from a boy aged 5-17 years in good health and CMV-seronegative.

The chain recombines TRBV7-2 with TRBJ2-7; D is perhaps TRBD1 (5 bases). Trimming cost V 1 base and J 2 bases, with 9 bases left between them. The CDR3 covers 14 residues. Germline assignment: CDR1 SGHTA and CDR2 FQGNSA. CDR3 sequence: CASSLGRGTYEQYF. The CDR3 DNA reads as TGTGCCAGCAGCTTAGGTAGGGGTACCTACGAGCAGTACTTC.

The rearrangement links TRBV28 to TRBJ1-5; D is ambiguous. CDR3 length equals 18 residues. Looked up from germline, CDR1 is MDHEN and CDR2 is SYDVKM. The V gene lost 10 bases and the J gene lost 0 bases, with 25 bases spanning the gap. As DNA, the CDR3 is TGTGCCACCCAGCCCAGGACCTTAGGACTCAATAGCAATCAGCCCCAGCATTTT. Amino acid sequence: CATQPRTLGLNSNQPQHF.

The CDR3 DNA is TGCAGCGTTCTGACAGGGAATCAGCCCCAGCATTTT. Translating gives CSVLTGNQPQHF. The genes are TRBV29-1 and TRBJ1-5, with 7 bases that match TRBD1. The V gene's germline CDR1 is SQVTM and CDR2 ANQGSEA. This CDR3 region has 12 residues. Trimming at V came to 5 bases and at J to 4 bases, leaving 2 bases not matched to a gene.

V and J are TRBV7-9 and TRBJ1-1; D perhaps matches TRBD1 (6 bases). Germline-derived CDR1 and CDR2 are SEHNR and FQNEAQ (reference sequence). V lost 5 bases to trimming and J lost 4 bases, with 17 bases between them. CDR3 length: 15 amino acids. Here the CDR3 reads CASSPTQGIFTEAFF. The CDR3 bases are TGTGCCAGCAGCCCCACTCAGGGGATTTTCACTGAAGCTTTCTTT. Full variable domain (missing parts from reference TRBV7-9 and TRBJ1-1): DTGVSQNPRHKITKRGQNVTFRCDPISEHNRLYWYRQTLGQGPEFLTYFQNEAQLEKSRLLSDRFSAERPKGSFSTLEIQRTEQGDSAMYLCASSPTQGIFTEAFFGQGTRLTVV.

The V call is TRBV28, the J call TRBJ1-2, with D possibly matching TRBD1 (5 bases). V was clipped by 5 bases and J by 8 bases, with 18 bases between them. The CDR3 has 14 amino acids. The germline V gene encodes CDR1 MDHEN and CDR2 SYDVKM. This CDR3 reads CASSGTSEGRGYTF. The CDR3, as DNA: TGTGCCAGCAGTGGGACGTCGGAGGGACGGGGCTACACCTTC.

This clone was picked up a small number of times. The V and J genes are TRBV28 and TRBJ2-1; 7 bases agree with TRBD2. The germline V gene encodes CDR1 MDHEN and CDR2 SYDVKM. This CDR3 is 13 amino acids long. V was pared by 0 bases and J by 9 bases, with 2 bases of the junction left unmatched. CDR3 DNA: TGTGCCAGCAGTTTATGGGCTAGCGGTGAGCAGTTCTTC. Translated: CASSLWASGEQFF.

The CDR3 here is CASSLFSTSGRTRGLVPYEQYF. DNA for the CDR3: TGTGCCAGCAGTTTATTCTCGACTAGCGGGAGAACGCGAGGCCTTGTCCCCTACGAGCAGTACTTC. V is TRBV27 and J is TRBJ2-7, with TRBD2 identical over 12 bases. With V trimmed by 1 base and J by 2 bases, 21 bases remained unmatched. This CDR3 spans 22 amino acids. The V gene's germline CDR1 is MNHEY and CDR2 SMNVEV (reference sequence).

This clone was observed once. The chain employs TRBV25-1 and TRBJ2-5; D may be TRBD1 (5 bases). Germline values: CDR1 MGHDK, CDR2 SYGVNS. This CDR3 region has 13 residues. The V end lost 4 bases, the J end lost 1 base, and 7 bases lay between the germline ends. The CDR3 nucleotides read TGTGCCAGCAGTGGGACAACCCAAGAGACCCAGTACTTC. It yields the protein CASSGTTQETQYF.

The CDR3 DNA reads TGTGCCTGGCCTAGGGGGGGTTTTAACAATGAGCAGTTCTTC. Encoded protein: CAWPRGGFNNEQFF. The chain carries TRBV30 and TRBJ2-1, with D perhaps matching TRBD2 (7 bases). The CDR3 runs to 14 residues. Germline V gene sequence: CDR1 GTSNPN, CDR2 SVGIG (reference sequence). V was cut by 5 bases and J by 5 bases, with 16 bases left in between.

This rearrangement joins TRBV29-1 to TRBJ2-1; perhaps TRBD2 as D (5 bases). The CDR3 length is 12 residues. The germline V gene encodes CDR1 SQVTM and CDR2 ANQGSEA. Trimming left V 2 bases short and J 8 bases short, with 10 bases between. CDR3 DNA: TGCAGCGTTGAATCTCCCGGGGATGAGCAGTTCTTC. Translation gives CSVESPGDEQFF.

This chain joins TRBV28 and TRBJ1-2, with 8 positions matching TRBD1. The CDR3 totals 15 residues. Germline CDR1 and CDR2: MDHEN and SYDVKM. V lost 5 bases and J lost 4; bases outside the gene matches: 9. The CDR3 is CASSPYRQGTYGYTF. DNA for the CDR3: TGTGCCAGCAGTCCCTATCGACAGGGGACCTATGGCTACACCTTC.

CDR3 coding DNA: TGCAGCGTGGGACAATACGGGCCCGAGCAGTACTTC. Its protein product is CSVGQYGPEQYF. The gene calls are TRBV29-1 and TRBJ2-7, with a possible D match to TRBD1 (6 bases). V was pared by 6 bases and J by 6 bases, with 15 bases between. Per the germline V gene, CDR1 is SQVTM and CDR2 is ANQGSEA. This CDR3 region has 12 residues.

This clone was seen only once. This chain's CDR3 is CASSLRQDDGYTF. CDR3 DNA sequence: TGTGCCAGCAGTTTAAGGCAGGATGATGGCTACACCTTC. V is TRBV27 and J is TRBJ1-2; D ambiguous. Germline V CDR1 and CDR2: MNHEY, SMNVEV (reference sequence). CDR3 length: 13 amino acids. V lost 2 bases, J lost 6 bases, and 10 bases lay in between.

The V and J genes are TRBV28 and TRBJ1-2; 8 nucleotides line up with TRBD1. The CDR3 runs 14 residues. V was clipped by 6 bases and J by 5 bases; unmatched bases: 8. Germline CDR1 MDHEN, CDR2 SYDVKM. DNA of the CDR3: TGTGCCAGCAGAAAGACAGGGGTATCATATGGCTACACCTTC. Translating it yields CASRKTGVSYGYTF.

The chain is built from TRBV7-8 and TRBJ1-2; TRBD1 agrees at 7 bases. The CDR3 is made up of 14 amino acids. The trim removed 4 bases at V and 4 bases at J, leaving 6 bases unmatched. CDR1 and CDR2 (germline): SGHVS, FQNEAQ. The chain's CDR3 is CASSSGGDSYGYTF. CDR3 bases: TGTGCCAGCAGCTCCGGAGGGGACAGCTATGGCTACACCTTC.

The V call is TRBV4-3, the J call TRBJ1-1, with TRBD1 matching over 9 bases. Looked up from germline, CDR1 is LGHNA and CDR2 is YSLEER. V shed 5 bases and J 2 bases; nucleotides not matched to a gene: 9. The CDR3 has 16 amino acids. CDR3 protein: CASSKRDREVNTEAFF. The CDR3 coding sequence is TGCGCCAGCAGCAAAAGGGACAGGGAGGTAAACACTGAAGCTTTCTTT.

This clone turned up a few times. The genes are TRBV27 and TRBJ2-2; D is unclear. CDR1 is MNHEY, CDR2 SMNVEV, per germline (reference sequence). The CDR3 sequence is 13 residues long. V was shortened by 8 bases and J by 6 bases, with 13 bases between the two germline ends. The CDR3 loop reads CASQSVGAGELFF. CDR3 nucleotide sequence: TGTGCCAGCCAATCAGTCGGAGCCGGGGAGCTGTTTTTT.

This clone was observed once. The V and J genes are TRBV6-1 and TRBJ2-2; a weak D match, TRBD2 (6 bases). Trimming removed 6 bases from V and 2 bases from J, with 10 bases in between. CDR1 MNHNS and CDR2 SASEGT come from the germline V gene. The CDR3 has 14 amino acids. The DNA for the CDR3 is TGTGCCAGCAGGGAGGGACCAAACACCGGGGAGCTGTTTTTT. Amino acid sequence: CASREGPNTGELFF.

The rearrangement uses TRBV5-6 and TRBJ1-6; 9 bases map to TRBD1. CDR3 length equals 16 residues. V gave up 2 bases and J gave up 7 bases; unmatched junction bases: 7. Per the germline V gene, CDR1 is SGHDT and CDR2 is YYEEEE. The CDR3 sequence is CASSLQGARLNSPLHF. CDR3 coding DNA: TGTGCCAGCAGCTTACAGGGGGCGCGCCTAAATTCACCCCTCCACTTT. Using reference TRBV5-6 and TRBJ1-6 for the parts outside the CDR3, the full variable domain is DAGVTQSPTHLIKTRGQQVTLRCSPKSGHDTVSWYQQALGQGPQFIFQYYEEEERQRGNFPDRFSGHQFPNYSSELNVNALLLGDSALYLCASSLQGARLNSPLHFGNGTRLTVT.